The 22 T cell receptor beta chains below all came from one sample that was sequenced in a study of tumor-infiltrating lymphocytes in primary liver carcinoma. The approximately 17-34 mg bulk tissue piece was not sorted before simultaneous RNA and DNA extraction. Total RNA amounting to 450 to 500 ng was the source from which TCR beta cDNA was made with a constant-region primer. Construction of TCR beta libraries relied on three successive nested multiplex PCR rounds employing slightly modified ARM-PCR. The two initial PCR rounds, about 9 cycles each, used TRBV1-TRBV30 forward and C-beta reverse primers. TCRdb called the multiplex PCR reads again in MiXCR, with one record for every CDR3 protein. The sample holds approximately 46,000 distinct CDR3 sequences; roughly 75% are singletons and the top ten take about 37%. Sequencing was performed on tumor-adjacent normal liver tissue. The receptors shown here come from a woman between 25 and 40 years old with primary liver carcinoma and hepatitis B virus infection.

Comment on this clonotype: One end of the junction does not line up with germline, which may come from a read error. This rearrangement joins TRBV12-3 or TRBV12-4 to TRBJ2-7; D call uncertain. This CDR3 comprises 12 residues. The CDR3 reads CANSSQSYEQYF. The CDR3 DNA sequence: TGTGCCAACAGTTCTCAATCCTACGAGCAGTACTTC.

Remarks on this clonotype: The junction shows a germline mismatch at one end, possibly a read error. The chain joins TRBV11-2 to TRBJ2-7; perhaps TRBD2 as D (7 bases). CDR3 length: 14 residues. The germline CDR1 and CDR2 sequences are SGHAT and FQNNGV. CDR3 coding DNA: TGTGTCAGCAACTTAGTGGGGGGGCTTGGCGAGCAATACTTC. Its protein product is CVSNLVGGLGEQYF. The full variable domain, its missing parts supplied by reference TRBV11-2 and TRBJ2-7, is EAGVAQSPRYKIIEKRQSVAFWCNPISGHATLYWYQQILGQGPKLLIQFQNNGVVDDSQLPKDRFSAERLKGVDSTLKIQPAKLEDSAVYLCVSNLVGGLGEQYFGPGTRLTVT.

On this clonotype: The junction departs from germline at one end; a sequencing error may be responsible. The gene calls are TRBV29-1 and TRBJ2-7, with 10 bases that match TRBD1. Germline CDR1 and CDR2: SQVTM and ANQGSEA. This CDR3 has 13 amino acids. The CDR3 DNA reads TGCAACATAAGACAGGGGGCATTTTACGAGCAGTGCTTC. Residues: CNIRQGAFYEQCF.

With respect to this clonotype: Germline is not matched at one junction end, which may reflect a read error. The rearrangement uses TRBV6-1 and TRBJ2-7, with 9 bases lining up with TRBD2. The CDR3 sequence is 13 residues long. Germline V gene lookup returns CDR1 MNHNS and CDR2 SASEGT. This CDR3 reads CASSQREVNERYF. The CDR3 nucleotides are TGTGCCAGCAGCCAGCGGGAGGTGAACGAGCGGTACTTC.

About this clonotype: One junction end does not reproduce the germline sequence, and a read error may be involved. The chain uses TRBV7-9 and TRBJ2-1; D gene ambiguous. CDR3 size: 13 residues. The germline gives CDR1 SEHNR, CDR2 FQNEAQ (reference sequence). Here the CDR3 reads CASSPIRYNKQFF. The CDR3 bases are TGTGCAAGCAGCCCGATACGATACAATAAGCAGTTCTTC. Together with reference TRBV7-9 and TRBJ2-1, the CDR3 gives the full variable domain: DTGVSQNPRHKITKRGQNVTFRCDPISEHNRLYWYRQTLGQGPEFLTYFQNEAQLEKSRLLSDRFSAERPKGSFSTLEIQRTEQGDSAMYLCASSPIRYNKQFFGPGTRLTVL.

Note on this clonotype: One end of the junction is discordant with germline, which a read error may explain. J is TRBJ1-6 and V is TRBV29-1, with TRBD1 identical over 10 bases. CDR1 is SQVTM, CDR2 ANQGSEA, per germline. The CDR3 contains 16 residues. As DNA, the CDR3 is TGCAGCGTCGAAGATCGGAGGGGGACAGGGGATTCACCCCTCCACTTT. Its protein product is CSVEDRRGTGDSPLHF. Full variable domain (remainder filled in from reference TRBV29-1 and TRBJ1-6): SAVISQKPSRDICQRGTSLTIQCQVDSQVTMMFWYRQQPGQSLTLIATANQGSEATYESGFVIDKFPISRPNLTFSTLTVSNMSPEDSSIYLCSVEDRRGTGDSPLHFGNGTRLTVT.

For this clonotype: As the CDR3 is not closed by the conserved phenylalanine or tryptophan, this likely results from a read error. The gene calls are TRBV6-6 and TRBJ2-3; TRBD2 is a possible D gene (6 bases). The CDR3 spans 17 residues. Germline CDR1 and CDR2: MNHNY and SVGAGI (reference sequence). In DNA, the CDR3 is TGTGTCAGTAGTTACTCTTTTGGCAGCGGGTCCACAGATACGCAGTATTAT. It encodes CVSSYSFGSGSTDTQYY.

Note on this clonotype: The junction departs from the called germline gene at one end, perhaps through a read error. The V and J genes are TRBV4-3 and TRBJ2-2; weak D call: TRBD2 (5 bases). The CDR3 loop spans 16 amino acids. Germline V gives CDR1 LGHNA, CDR2 YSLEER. The CDR3 nucleotides read TGCGCCAGCAGCCAGGGGAGAGCGATAGGTCCCGGGGAACTGTTTTTT. Residues: CASSQGRAIGPGELFF.

On this clonotype itself: The CDR3 carries no conserved terminal phenylalanine or tryptophan, so it likely arises from a read error. This chain links TRBV4-2 with TRBJ1-1; D is unclear. V lost 7 bases and J lost 3, with 24 bases in between. Germline V lookup: CDR1 LGHNA, CDR2 YNFKEQ. This CDR3 spans 17 amino acids. CDR3 residues: CASNRYMADTIYTEAFL. The DNA for the CDR3 is TGTGCCAGCAACCGTTACATGGCCGACACAATCTACACTGAAGCTTTCCTT.

A few counts support this clonotype. The chain combines TRBV19 with TRBJ2-1, with unresolved D. The germline V gene has CDR1 LNHDA and CDR2 SQIVND (reference sequence). The CDR3 has 16 amino acids. The V and J ends lost 3 bases and 0 bases respectively, with 12 bases between them. As DNA, the CDR3 is TGTGCCAGTAGTATGGACGCGGTTGGCTCCTACAATGAGCAGTTCTTC. Translating gives CASSMDAVGSYNEQFF.

Points on this clonotype: With a much larger clone just one base away, this may be a read error. V gene TRBV28 combines with J gene TRBJ1-1; D unclear. Germline CDR1 and CDR2: MDHEN and SYDVKM. The CDR3 length is 14 residues. Deletions cut 8 bases from V and 11 bases from J, with 24 bases between. This CDR3 is CASSAPRCGVSAFF. The CDR3 coding sequence is TGTGCCAGCTCTGCCCCCAGGTGTGGGGTGTCTGCTTTCTTT. The full variable domain, with the rest looked up from reference TRBV28 and TRBJ1-1, is DVKVTQSSRYLVKRTGEKVFLECVQDMDHENMFWYRQDPGLGLRLIYFSYDVKMKEKGDIPEGYSVSREKKERFSLILESASTNQTSMYLCASSAPRCGVSAFFGQGTRLTVV.

In regard to this clonotype: At one boundary the junction diverges from the germline segment, which might be a read error. The chain couples TRBV7-9 to TRBJ1-1, with D unresolved. The CDR3 runs 12 residues. CDR1 is SEHNR and CDR2 is FQNEAQ in the germline V gene (reference sequence). CDR3 sequence (DNA): TGTGCAAGCGGTACTTCAAACACTGAAGCTCTCTTT. Its translation: CASGTSNTEALF.

Comments on this clonotype: A junction end diverges from the germline sequence, so it may reflect a read error. CDR3 nucleotides: TGTGCCAGCAGTTGTACCGCCGGGGAGATGTTTTTT. Its translation is CASSCTAGEMFF. The rearrangement joins TRBV6-6 to TRBJ2-2; D perhaps matches TRBD2 (5 bases). CDR3 length equals 12 residues. Germline loops: CDR1 MNHNY, CDR2 SVGAGI (reference sequence).

Comments on this clonotype: At one end, the junction sequence differs from germline, possibly due to a read error. The chain links TRBV7-9 to TRBJ2-7, with TRBD2 as a possible D gene (5 bases). CDR1 is SEHNR and CDR2 is FQNEAQ in the germline V gene (reference sequence). This CDR3 spans 14 amino acids. CDR3: CSSSSGGLSYEQYF. As DNA, the CDR3 is TGTAGCAGCAGCTCAGGAGGCCTCTCCTATGAGCAGTACTTC.

The rearrangement links TRBV20-1 to TRBJ2-7; D unresolved. CDR1 and CDR2 from the germline V gene are DFQATT and SNEGSKA (reference sequence). The CDR3 extends over 11 amino acids. The V and J ends lost 3 bases and 6 bases respectively, with 9 bases between them. The CDR3 sequence is CSASGLAEQYF. The CDR3 DNA reads TGCAGTGCTAGCGGGTTGGCCGAGCAGTACTTC.

Concerning this clonotype: One end of the junction does not line up with germline, which may come from a read error. V and J are TRBV28 and TRBJ2-1, with TRBD1 identical over 7 bases. CDR1 and CDR2 from the germline V gene are MDHEN and SYDVKM. This CDR3 has 14 residues. CDR3 bases: TGCGCCAGCAGGGGGAATAGTGGCGACAATGAGCAGTTCTTC. This gives the protein CASRGNSGDNEQFF.

Concerning this clonotype: A read error may be the cause here, since a much bigger clone is one base away. The V and J genes are TRBV7-9 and TRBJ2-2, with D perhaps being TRBD1 or TRBD2 (5 bases each). The CDR3 covers 13 residues. CDR1 and CDR2 (germline): SEHNR, FQNEAQ (reference sequence). V was shortened by 5 bases and J by 6 bases, with 10 bases between the two germline ends. The CDR3 here is CASSPRDAGELFF. Written as DNA, the CDR3 is TGTGCCAGCAGCCCCAGGGACGCCGGGGAGCTGTTTTTT.

J is TRBJ1-1 and V is TRBV4-2; unclear D gene. Trimming took 7 bases from V and 3 from J, leaving 12 bases between them. CDR3 size: 13 residues. Germline-derived CDR1 and CDR2 are LGHNA and YNFKEQ. CDR3 region: CASTLGRDTEAFF. As DNA, the CDR3 is TGTGCCAGCACTCTAGGACGGGACACTGAAGCTTTCTTT.

Concerning this clonotype itself: A much larger clone is a single base away; this may be a read error. The chain recombines TRBV11-2 with TRBJ1-1; D ambiguous. CDR3 size: 13 residues. Germline V lookup: CDR1 SGHAT, CDR2 FQNNGV. The CDR3 sequence is CASSLGLNTGAFF. The CDR3, as DNA: TGTGCCAGCAGCTTAGGCCTGAACACTGGAGCTTTCTTT.

This chain uses TRBV12-3 or TRBV12-4 with TRBJ2-1; D gene uncertain. CDR3 length: 13 residues. Trimming took 5 bases from V and 13 from J, leaving 18 bases between them. CDR3: CASSMGWYSDQFF. CDR3 nucleotides: TGTGCCAGCAGTATGGGGTGGTACAGTGACCAGTTCTTC.

The chain employs TRBV9 and TRBJ2-5; the D gene could be TRBD1 or TRBD2 (7 bases each). V was cut by 4 bases and J by 4 bases, with 17 bases left in between. CDR3 length equals 15 residues. Per germline, CDR1 SGDLS and CDR2 YYNGEE. The CDR3 loop is CASSIWTRGRETQYF. The DNA for the CDR3 is TGTGCCAGCAGCATATGGACTAGGGGGCGAGAGACCCAGTACTTC. Filled out from reference TRBV9 and TRBJ2-5, the complete variable domain reads DSGVTQTPKHLITATGQRVTLRCSPRSGDLSVYWYQQSLDQGLQFLIQYYNGEERAKGNILERFSAQQFPDLHSELNLSSLELGDSALYFCASSIWTRGRETQYFGPGTRLLVL.

About this clonotype itself: One end of the junction fails to match germline, which may point to a read error. The rearrangement joins TRBV6-2 or TRBV6-3 to TRBJ2-1; D not resolved. Germline V lookup: CDR1 MNHEY, CDR2 SVGEGT. This CDR3 contains 13 residues. The CDR3 bases are TGTGCCAGCAGTTATGACGAAATCAATAAGCAGTTCTTC. Encoded protein: CASSYDEINKQFF.